The 32 T cell receptor beta chains listed next were all sequenced from one sample in a study of cytomegalovirus exposure and HLA in healthy donors. Primers for the PCR totalled 60 Vbeta and 13 Jbeta. TCRdb keeps only in-frame clones here, not all; method: immunoSEQ multiplex PCR. The data contain around 88,000 clones, about three quarters of them seen just once; the ten biggest clones take up roughly 7.3%. The sequenced material came from PBMCs. Receptor source: a man aged 50 or older in good health and CMV-seropositive.

This rearrangement joins TRBV25-1 to TRBJ2-7, with TRBD2 as a possible D gene (6 bases). Germline lookup yields CDR1 MGHDK and CDR2 SYGVNS. Trimming stripped 4 bases from V and 6 bases from J, with 22 bases between. The CDR3 has 16 residues. This CDR3 reads CASSGRLAGLPGEQYF. CDR3 DNA sequence: TGTGCCAGCAGTGGGCGACTCGCGGGGTTACCTGGCGAGCAGTACTTC.

V usage is TRBV5-1 and J usage is TRBJ2-5; TRBD1 aligns across 9 bases. Germline-derived CDR1 and CDR2 are SGHRS and YFSETQ. The V gene end was trimmed by 4 bases and the J gene end by 5 bases; junction bases not matched to a gene: 9. This CDR3 has 15 amino acids. In nucleotides, the CDR3 is TGCGCCAGCAGCGTGGGACAGGGCATTAGGGAGACCCAGTACTTC. Its protein is CASSVGQGIRETQYF.

This clone was recorded once. The chain combines TRBV10-3 with TRBJ2-3, with 8 bases lining up with TRBD1. This CDR3 spans 16 amino acids. In germline, CDR1 is ENHRY, CDR2 SYGVKD. Unmatched junction bases numbered 5, after V lost 2 bases and J lost 1 base. CDR3 amino acids: CAISEPDRVGTDTQYF. For the CDR3, the DNA is TGTGCCATCAGTGAGCCGGACAGGGTTGGCACAGATACGCAGTATTTT.

This chain links TRBV7-2 with TRBJ2-5; 9 nucleotides align to TRBD2. The CDR3 is 16 residues long. The junction had 7 bases not matched to a gene; V was cut back by 1 base and J by 4 bases. The V gene's germline CDR1 is SGHTA and CDR2 FQGNSA. The CDR3 DNA sequence: TGTGCCAGCAGCTTAGTGGCGGGGGGGGCAGTAGAGACCCAGTACTTC. Translating it yields CASSLVAGGAVETQYF.

The chain links TRBV5-6 to TRBJ2-3; TRBD2 matches 12 bases. Losses at the gene ends were 0 bases for V and 5 bases for J; bases not matched to a gene: 4. CDR1 is SGHDT, CDR2 YYEEEE, per germline. The CDR3 loop spans 16 amino acids. In DNA, the CDR3 is TGTGCCAGCAGCTTGGCTAGCGGGGGGGCAATAGATACGCAGTATTTT. This sequence encodes CASSLASGGAIDTQYF.

The gene calls are TRBV28 and TRBJ1-1; D is uncertain. Per the germline V gene, CDR1 is MDHEN and CDR2 is SYDVKM. Trimming stripped 2 bases from V and 1 base from J, with 11 bases between. The CDR3 contains 15 residues. DNA for the CDR3: TGTGCCAGCAGTTTACCCTGGGCCTCGAACACTGAAGCTTTCTTT. As protein: CASSLPWASNTEAFF.

The CDR3 region is CASSPSRDTHEKLFF. The CDR3 DNA follows: TGTGCCAGCAGCCCCAGCAGGGACACCCATGAAAAACTGTTTTTT. The rearrangement links TRBV6-5 to TRBJ1-4; TRBD1 might be the D (6 bases). Germline V gene data show CDR1 as MNHEY and CDR2 as SVGAGI. The V and J ends lost 6 bases and 6 bases respectively, with 17 bases between them. The CDR3 consists of 15 residues.

This clone appeared a single time. CDR3 bases: TGTGCCAGTAGTATAGGAGGGGGACACCTTTACGAGCAGTACTTC. Translation gives CASSIGGGHLYEQYF. This chain uses TRBV19 with TRBJ2-7; D perhaps matches TRBD1 (6 bases). Trimming left V 1 base short and J 4 bases short, with 14 bases between. Per germline, CDR1 LNHDA and CDR2 SQIVND (reference sequence). This CDR3 is 15 amino acids long.

The gene calls are TRBV5-6 and TRBJ2-3; the match to TRBD2 covers 8 bases. The length of the CDR3 is 17 residues. Germline CDR1 and CDR2: SGHDT and YYEEEE. The trim removed 2 bases at V and 1 base at J, leaving 9 bases unmatched. The CDR3 DNA reads TGTGCCAGCAGCTTCGGGGGCGGGACTAGTGGCACAGATACGCAGTATTTT. Translation: CASSFGGGTSGTDTQYF.

The V gene is TRBV5-6, the J gene TRBJ1-3, with 7 bases lining up with TRBD1. The CDR3 loop spans 17 amino acids. J was trimmed by 0 bases and V by 2 bases; bases with no gene match: 8. Germline loops: CDR1 SGHDT, CDR2 YYEEEE. As DNA, the CDR3 is TGTGCCAGCAGCTTCCTATATAGGGACAGCTCTGGAAACACCATATATTTT. Protein: CASSFLYRDSSGNTIYF.

The chain is built from TRBV5-1 and TRBJ2-5, with 10 positions matching TRBD2. The DNA end is a closer match to TRBJ2-7, so the J assignment may be wrong. The CDR3 is made up of 15 amino acids. Germline V gene sequence: CDR1 SGHRS, CDR2 YFSETQ. CDR3 region: CASSLVAGGGGEQYF. CDR3 nucleotides: TGCGCCAGCAGCTTGGTAGCGGGGGGCGGGGGCGAGCAGTACTTC.

J is TRBJ2-7 and V is TRBV7-2; a weak D match, TRBD1 (6 bases). V gave up 1 base and J gave up 12 bases, with 19 bases separating them. This CDR3 is built from 14 residues. CDR1 is SGHTA and CDR2 is FQGNSA in the germline V gene. The CDR3: CASSLDSLRQDWYF. The CDR3 DNA follows: TGTGCCAGCAGCTTAGACTCCCTCCGACAGGATTGGTACTTC. Full variable domain (outside the CDR3, taken from reference TRBV7-2 and TRBJ2-7): GAGVSQSPSNKVTEKGKDVELRCDPISGHTALYWYRQSLGQGLEFLIYFQGNSAPDKSGLPSDRFSAERTGGSVSTLTIQRTQQEDSAVYLCASSLDSLRQDWYFGPGTRLTVT.

J is TRBJ2-5 and V is TRBV18, with D unresolved. V lost 6 bases and J 5 bases, leaving 10 bases between the germline ends. The CDR3 covers 12 residues. Per germline, CDR1 KGHSH and CDR2 LQKENI. This CDR3 is CASSSSRETQYF. The CDR3 DNA is TGTGCCAGCTCCTCATCACGGGAGACCCAGTACTTC. The entire variable domain, with the rest obtained from reference TRBV18 and TRBJ2-5, is as follows: NAGVMQNPRHLVRRRGQEARLRCSPMKGHSHVYWYRQLPEEGLKFMVYLQKENIIDESGMPKERFSAEFPKEGPSILRIQQVVRGDSAAYFCASSSSRETQYFGPGTRLLVL.

The genes are TRBV7-2 and TRBJ1-6, with D perhaps TRBD1 (5 bases). V lost 5 bases and J lost 9, with 14 bases in between. In germline, CDR1 is SGHTA, CDR2 FQGNSA. The CDR3 runs to 14 residues. CDR3 loop: CASSPGGGVSPLHF. Written as DNA, the CDR3 is TGTGCCAGCAGCCCCGGCGGGGGAGTTTCACCCCTCCACTTT.

The sample holds a few counts of this clone. The chain carries TRBV30 and TRBJ1-6; 10 bases align to TRBD1. This CDR3 is built from 13 residues. Germline CDR1 and CDR2: GTSNPN and SVGIG (reference sequence). The V gene end was trimmed by 6 bases and the J gene end by 13 bases; junction bases not matched to a gene: 9. The CDR3 nucleotides are TGTGCCTGTGAGACAGGGGGCACGACGCCCCTCCACTTT. Its protein is CACETGGTTPLHF.

The chain employs TRBV6-5 and TRBJ1-1, with D uncertain. The V end was cut by 4 bases, the J end by 1 base, with 7 bases between. Looked up from germline, CDR1 is MNHEY and CDR2 is SVGAGI. The CDR3 consists of 13 residues. CDR3 in DNA: TGTGCCAGCAGTTCGGTACCGAACACTGAAGCTTTCTTT. Protein: CASSSVPNTEAFF.

The V gene is TRBV11-2, the J gene TRBJ2-1; 12 bases map to TRBD2. There are 16 residues in the CDR3. Germline CDR1 reads SGHAT; CDR2 reads FQNNGV. After removal of 5 bases from V and 3 bases from J, the junction contained 5 bases not matched to a gene. The CDR3 nucleotides are TGTGCCAGCAGCCGTCGACTAGCGGGGGTCTACAATGAGCAGTTCTTC. It translates to CASSRRLAGVYNEQFF.

V gene TRBV2 combines with J gene TRBJ1-5; 9 bases line up with TRBD1. The ends lost 5 bases at V and 6 bases at J; junction bases unmatched: 8. Germline V gene lookup returns CDR1 SNHLY and CDR2 FYNNEI. The CDR3 sequence is 15 residues long. The CDR3 sequence: CASSLQGAPGQPQHF. Written as DNA, the CDR3 is TGTGCCAGCAGTCTACAGGGGGCGCCGGGTCAGCCCCAGCATTTT.

The chain uses TRBV30 and TRBJ2-5, with 7 bases identical to TRBD1. Germline loops: CDR1 GTSNPN, CDR2 SVGIG (reference sequence). V shed 7 bases, J shed 5 bases, and the junction held 7 bases outside the gene matches. The CDR3 runs to 12 residues. CDR3 loop: CAFDRVTETQYF. In DNA, the CDR3 is TGTGCCTTCGACAGGGTAACGGAGACCCAGTACTTC.

About this clone: The junction differs from germline at one of its ends, possibly a read error. As DNA, the CDR3 is TGTGCCAGCTCACCAGACCTTGATCTGGACAAACCTTTCTCCTTC. This translates into CASSPDLDLDKPFSF. The chain has TRBV18 and TRBJ2-7; a weak D match, TRBD1 (5 bases). Per the germline V gene, CDR1 is KGHSH and CDR2 is LQKENI. The CDR3 has 15 amino acids.

V usage is TRBV6-6 and J usage is TRBJ1-2; TRBD1 agrees at 7 bases. The germline V gene has CDR1 MNHNY and CDR2 SVGAGI (reference sequence). CDR3 length: 14 amino acids. J lost 4 bases, V lost 6 bases, and 8 bases had no gene match. The CDR3 sequence: CASRTQGSIYGYTF. CDR3 bases: TGTGCCAGCAGGACACAGGGGTCCATCTATGGCTACACCTTC.

This chain links TRBV10-3 with TRBJ2-7, with TRBD1 as a possible D gene (6 bases). This CDR3 spans 15 amino acids. Germline V gene lookup returns CDR1 ENHRY and CDR2 SYGVKD. The V gene lost 4 bases and the J gene lost 2 bases, with 15 bases spanning the gap. CDR3 sequence (DNA): TGTGCCATCAGTGGAGGGGGAGAAGGGGCCTACGAGCAGTACTTC. Residues: CAISGGGEGAYEQYF.

This clone showed up just once. V gene TRBV7-3 combines with J gene TRBJ2-5; 7 bases are shared with TRBD1. CDR1 is SGHTA, CDR2 FQGTGA, per germline. This CDR3 is built from 15 residues. Losses at the gene ends were 5 bases for V and 5 bases for J; bases not matched to a gene: 11. CDR3 sequence: CASSRTGLSGETQYF. DNA of the CDR3: TGTGCCAGCAGCCGGACAGGATTGAGTGGGGAGACCCAGTACTTC.

V and J are TRBV5-4 and TRBJ2-3, with TRBD2 matching 14 bases. The CDR3 runs to 18 residues. Trimming took 5 bases from V and 5 from J; bases not matched to a gene: 13. Germline V lookup: CDR1 SGHNT, CDR2 YYREEE (reference sequence). CDR3 region: CASRSGLAGEPTGDTQYF. The CDR3 bases are TGTGCCAGCAGATCGGGACTAGCGGGGGAACCGACCGGAGATACGCAGTATTTT.

V gene TRBV6-5 combines with J gene TRBJ1-1, with 7 bases identical to TRBD1. The V gene end was trimmed by 6 bases and the J gene end by 11 bases; junction bases not matched to a gene: 15. CDR1 and CDR2 from the germline V gene are MNHEY and SVGAGI. CDR3 length: 14 amino acids. The CDR3 DNA sequence: TGTGCCAGCAGCCGTGGACAGGAAAGTATGAATGCTTTCTTT. This gives the protein CASSRGQESMNAFF.

This clone has just one count. The rearrangement joins TRBV19 to TRBJ1-1, with 9 bases matching TRBD1. The CDR3 consists of 15 residues. The V segment lost 7 bases and the J segment 3 bases; nucleotides outside the gene matches: 9. Germline-derived CDR1 and CDR2 are LNHDA and SQIVND (reference sequence). Written as DNA, the CDR3 is TGTGCCAGTACAGACAGGGGGAGGTTGGACACTGAAGCTTTCTTT. Protein: CASTDRGRLDTEAFF. Using reference TRBV19 and TRBJ1-1 for the parts outside the CDR3, the full variable domain is DGGITQSPKYLFRKEGQNVTLSCEQNLNHDAMYWYRQDPGQGLRLIYYSQIVNDFQKGDIAEGYSVSREKKESFPLTVTSAQKNPTAFYLCASTDRGRLDTEAFFGQGTRLTVV.

This clone has a handful of counts. The chain couples TRBV19 to TRBJ2-7; 7 nucleotides align to TRBD2. The CDR3 loop spans 16 amino acids. The V gene's germline CDR1 is LNHDA and CDR2 SQIVND (reference sequence). Trimming took 5 bases from V and 2 from J; bases not matched to a gene: 12. In DNA form, the CDR3 reads TGTGCCAGTAGTTCTCGTGGGCGAGCGGGGACCTACGAGCAGTACTTC. It codes for CASSSRGRAGTYEQYF. Full variable domain (remainder filled in from reference TRBV19 and TRBJ2-7): DGGITQSPKYLFRKEGQNVTLSCEQNLNHDAMYWYRQDPGQGLRLIYYSQIVNDFQKGDIAEGYSVSREKKESFPLTVTSAQKNPTAFYLCASSSRGRAGTYEQYFGPGTRLTVT.

The chain uses TRBV30 and TRBJ1-2, with 8 nucleotides matching TRBD1. Germline V gene lookup returns CDR1 GTSNPN and CDR2 SVGIG (reference sequence). The CDR3 contains 13 residues. V trimming: 4 bases; J trimming: 5 bases; junction bases outside the gene matches: 6. CDR3 nucleotides: TGTGCCTGGATCGGGACAGGAGAATATGGCTACACCTTC. Its protein is CAWIGTGEYGYTF.

The chain joins TRBV7-2 to TRBJ1-3, with D possibly matching TRBD1 (6 bases). V was clipped by 3 bases and J by 3 bases, with 12 bases between them. The CDR3 totals 15 residues. Germline V gene sequence: CDR1 SGHTA, CDR2 FQGNSA. CDR3: CASSLAGASGNTIYF. DNA of the CDR3: TGTGCCAGCAGCTTGGCAGGGGCAAGTGGAAACACCATATATTTT.

The CDR3 sequence is CASSSMDRAYGYTF. In DNA form, the CDR3 reads TGTGCCAGCAGCTCGATGGACAGGGCCTATGGCTACACCTTC. The chain combines TRBV5-6 with TRBJ1-2; 8 bases are a match to TRBD1. With V trimmed by 3 bases and J by 4 bases, 5 bases remained unmatched. The CDR3 has 14 amino acids. The germline V gene has CDR1 SGHDT and CDR2 YYEEEE.

The V gene is TRBV19, the J gene TRBJ1-5, with TRBD1 matching over 9 bases. Germline values: CDR1 LNHDA, CDR2 SQIVND (reference sequence). CDR3 size: 16 residues. V trimming: 2 bases; J trimming: 4 bases; junction bases outside the gene matches: 6. In DNA, the CDR3 is TGTGCCAGTAGTATAATGGGACAGGGATCAAATCAGCCCCAGCATTTT. It specifies CASSIMGQGSNQPQHF.

This chain links TRBV20-1 with TRBJ2-7; 7 positions match TRBD1. Trimming took 6 bases from V and 10 from J; bases not matched to a gene: 9. Germline V lookup: CDR1 DFQATT, CDR2 SNEGSKA (reference sequence). CDR3 length equals 11 residues. CDR3 region: CSAPWDSAQYF. The DNA of the CDR3 is TGCAGTGCCCCCTGGGACAGCGCCCAGTACTTC.